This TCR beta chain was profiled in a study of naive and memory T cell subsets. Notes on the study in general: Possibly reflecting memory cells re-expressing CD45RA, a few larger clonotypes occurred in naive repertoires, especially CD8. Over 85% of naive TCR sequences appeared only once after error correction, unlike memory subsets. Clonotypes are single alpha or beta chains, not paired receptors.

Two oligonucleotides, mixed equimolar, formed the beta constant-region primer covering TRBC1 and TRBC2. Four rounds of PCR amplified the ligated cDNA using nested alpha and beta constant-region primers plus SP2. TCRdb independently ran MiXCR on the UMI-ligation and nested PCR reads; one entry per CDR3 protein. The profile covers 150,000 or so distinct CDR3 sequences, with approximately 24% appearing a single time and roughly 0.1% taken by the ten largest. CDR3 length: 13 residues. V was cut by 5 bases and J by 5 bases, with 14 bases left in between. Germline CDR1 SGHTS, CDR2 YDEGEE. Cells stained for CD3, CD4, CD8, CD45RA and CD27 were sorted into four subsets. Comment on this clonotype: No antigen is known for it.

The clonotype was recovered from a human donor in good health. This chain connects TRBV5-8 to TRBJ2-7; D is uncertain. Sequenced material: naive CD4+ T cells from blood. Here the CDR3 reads CASRRSGTNEQYF. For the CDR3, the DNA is TGTGCCAGCAGGCGGTCGGGTACGAACGAGCAGTACTTC.